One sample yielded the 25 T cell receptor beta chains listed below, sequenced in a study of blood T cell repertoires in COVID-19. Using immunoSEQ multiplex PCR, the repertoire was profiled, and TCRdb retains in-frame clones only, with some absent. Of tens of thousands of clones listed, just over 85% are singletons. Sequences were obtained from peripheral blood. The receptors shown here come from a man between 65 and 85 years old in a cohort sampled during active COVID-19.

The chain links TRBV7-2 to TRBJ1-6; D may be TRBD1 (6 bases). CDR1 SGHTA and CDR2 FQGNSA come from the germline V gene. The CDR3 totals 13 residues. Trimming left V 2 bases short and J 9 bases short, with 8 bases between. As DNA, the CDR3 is TGTGCCAGCAGCTTAACAGGGAGTTCACCCCTCCACTTT. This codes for CASSLTGSSPLHF.

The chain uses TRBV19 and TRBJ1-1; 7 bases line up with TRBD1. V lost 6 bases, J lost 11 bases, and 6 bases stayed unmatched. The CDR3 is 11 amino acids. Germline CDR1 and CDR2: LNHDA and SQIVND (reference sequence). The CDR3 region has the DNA TGTGCCAGTAGGACACAGGGGAAGGCTTTCTTT. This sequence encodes CASRTQGKAFF.

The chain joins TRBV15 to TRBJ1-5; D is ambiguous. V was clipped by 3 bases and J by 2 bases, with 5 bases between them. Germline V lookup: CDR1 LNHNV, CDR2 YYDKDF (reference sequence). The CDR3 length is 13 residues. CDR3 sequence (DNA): TGTGCCACCAGCAGGCCGGGCAATCAGCCCCAGCATTTT. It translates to CATSRPGNQPQHF.

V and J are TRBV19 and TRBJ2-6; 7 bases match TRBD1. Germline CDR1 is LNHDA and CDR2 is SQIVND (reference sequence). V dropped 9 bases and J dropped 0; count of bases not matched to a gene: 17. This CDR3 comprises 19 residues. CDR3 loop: CASNPLVDRAGSGANVLTF. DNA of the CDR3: TGTGCCAGCAACCCCCTAGTTGACAGGGCGGGCTCTGGGGCCAACGTCCTGACTTTC. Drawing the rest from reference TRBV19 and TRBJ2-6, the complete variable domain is DGGITQSPKYLFRKEGQNVTLSCEQNLNHDAMYWYRQDPGQGLRLIYYSQIVNDFQKGDIAEGYSVSREKKESFPLTVTSAQKNPTAFYLCASNPLVDRAGSGANVLTFGAGSRLTVL.

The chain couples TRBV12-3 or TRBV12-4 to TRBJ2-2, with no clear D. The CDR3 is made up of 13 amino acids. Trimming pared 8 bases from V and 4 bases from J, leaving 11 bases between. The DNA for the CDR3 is TGTGCCAGCTCTCAGGAATTCACCGGGGAGCTGTTTTTT. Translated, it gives CASSQEFTGELFF.

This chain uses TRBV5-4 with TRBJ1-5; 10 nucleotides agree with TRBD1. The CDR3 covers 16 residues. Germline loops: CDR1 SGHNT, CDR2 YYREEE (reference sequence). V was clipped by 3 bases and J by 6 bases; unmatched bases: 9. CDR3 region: CASSSFGQGGSQPQHF. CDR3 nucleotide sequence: TGTGCCAGCAGCTCCTTCGGACAGGGGGGGAGTCAGCCCCAGCATTTT.

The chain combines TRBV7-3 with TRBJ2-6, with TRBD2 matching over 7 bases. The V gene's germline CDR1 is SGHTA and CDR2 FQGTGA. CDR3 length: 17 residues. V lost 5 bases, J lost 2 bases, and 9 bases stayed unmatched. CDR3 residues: CASSPLAGVPGANVLTF. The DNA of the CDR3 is TGTGCCAGCAGCCCTTTAGCGGGCGTACCTGGGGCCAACGTCCTGACTTTC.

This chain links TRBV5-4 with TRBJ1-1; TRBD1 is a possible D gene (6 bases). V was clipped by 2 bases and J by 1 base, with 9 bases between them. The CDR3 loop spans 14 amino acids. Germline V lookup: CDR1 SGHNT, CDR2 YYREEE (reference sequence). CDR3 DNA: TGTGCCAGCAGCTTACAGGGAAAGAACACTGAAGCTTTCTTT. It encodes CASSLQGKNTEAFF. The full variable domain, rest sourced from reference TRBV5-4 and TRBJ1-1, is ETGVTQSPTHLIKTRGQQVTLRCSSQSGHNTVSWYQQALGQGPQFIFQYYREEENGRGNFPPRFSGLQFPNYSSELNVNALELDDSALYLCASSLQGKNTEAFFGQGTRLTVV.

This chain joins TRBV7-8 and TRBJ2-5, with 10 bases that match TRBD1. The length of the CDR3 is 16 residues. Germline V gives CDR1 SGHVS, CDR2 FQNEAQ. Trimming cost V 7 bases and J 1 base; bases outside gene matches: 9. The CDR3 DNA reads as TGTGCCAGCACCGTACCGGGACAGGGGCTCCAAGAGACCCAGTACTTC. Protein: CASTVPGQGLQETQYF. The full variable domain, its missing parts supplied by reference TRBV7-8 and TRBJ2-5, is GAGVSQSPRYKVAKRGQDVALRCDPISGHVSLFWYQQALGQGPEFLTYFQNEAQLDKSGLPSDRFFAERPEGSVSTLKIQRTQQEDSAVYLCASTVPGQGLQETQYFGPGTRLLVL.

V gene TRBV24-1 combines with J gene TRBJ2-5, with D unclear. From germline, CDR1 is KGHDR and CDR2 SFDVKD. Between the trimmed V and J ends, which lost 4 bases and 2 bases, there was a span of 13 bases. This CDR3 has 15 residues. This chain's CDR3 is CATSDTRLPQETQYF. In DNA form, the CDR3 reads TGTGCCACCAGTGACACACGACTTCCTCAAGAGACCCAGTACTTC.

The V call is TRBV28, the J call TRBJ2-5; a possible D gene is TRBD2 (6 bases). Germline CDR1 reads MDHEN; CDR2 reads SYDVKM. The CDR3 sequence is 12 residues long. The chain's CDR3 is CASGLAQETQYF. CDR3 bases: TGTGCTTCGGGGCTAGCGCAAGAGACCCAGTACTTC.

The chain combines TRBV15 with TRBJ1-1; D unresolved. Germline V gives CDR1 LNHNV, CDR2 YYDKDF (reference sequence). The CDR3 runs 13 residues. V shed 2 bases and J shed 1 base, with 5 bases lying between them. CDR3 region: CATSRQRNTEAFF. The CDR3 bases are TGTGCCACCAGCAGACAGCGGAACACTGAAGCTTTCTTT.

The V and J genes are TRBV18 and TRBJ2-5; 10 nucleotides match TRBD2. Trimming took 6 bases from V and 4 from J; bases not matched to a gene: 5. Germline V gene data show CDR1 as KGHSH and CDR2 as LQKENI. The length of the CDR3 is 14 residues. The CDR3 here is CASSPGLAPETQYF. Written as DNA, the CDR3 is TGTGCCAGCTCGCCGGGACTAGCGCCAGAGACCCAGTACTTC.

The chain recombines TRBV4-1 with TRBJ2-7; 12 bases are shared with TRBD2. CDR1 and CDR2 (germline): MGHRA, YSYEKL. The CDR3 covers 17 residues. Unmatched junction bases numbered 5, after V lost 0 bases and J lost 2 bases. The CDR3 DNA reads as TGCGCCAGCAGCCAAGATTATCTAGCGGGGGGGACCTACGAGCAGTACTTC. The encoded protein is CASSQDYLAGGTYEQYF.

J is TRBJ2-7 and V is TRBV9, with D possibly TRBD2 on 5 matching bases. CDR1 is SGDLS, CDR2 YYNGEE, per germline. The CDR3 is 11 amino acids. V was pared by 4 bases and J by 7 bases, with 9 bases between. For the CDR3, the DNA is TGTGCCAGCAGCCGGGGTGGGGAGCAGTACTTC. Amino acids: CASSRGGEQYF.

The CDR3: CSASIPGGRPAGELFF. In DNA form, the CDR3 reads TGCAGTGCTAGTATTCCGGGCGGGAGGCCGGCCGGGGAGCTGTTTTTT. The chain has TRBV20-1 and TRBJ2-2; TRBD2 matches 8 bases. CDR3 length: 16 amino acids. The germline CDR1 and CDR2 sequences are DFQATT and SNEGSKA (reference sequence). After removal of 3 bases from V and 6 bases from J, the junction contained 12 bases not matched to a gene.

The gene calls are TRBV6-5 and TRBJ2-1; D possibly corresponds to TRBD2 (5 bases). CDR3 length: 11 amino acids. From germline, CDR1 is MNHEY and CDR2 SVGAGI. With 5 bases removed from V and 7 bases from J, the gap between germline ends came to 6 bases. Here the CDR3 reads CASSRGNEQFF. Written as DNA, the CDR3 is TGTGCCAGCAGTAGAGGGAATGAGCAGTTCTTC.

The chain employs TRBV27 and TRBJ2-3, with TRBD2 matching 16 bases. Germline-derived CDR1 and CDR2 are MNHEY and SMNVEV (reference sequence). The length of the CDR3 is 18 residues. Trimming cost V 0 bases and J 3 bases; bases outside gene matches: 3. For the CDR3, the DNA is TGTGCCAGCAGTTTATCGACGGGACTAGCGGGAGGGACAGATACGCAGTATTTT. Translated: CASSLSTGLAGGTDTQYF.

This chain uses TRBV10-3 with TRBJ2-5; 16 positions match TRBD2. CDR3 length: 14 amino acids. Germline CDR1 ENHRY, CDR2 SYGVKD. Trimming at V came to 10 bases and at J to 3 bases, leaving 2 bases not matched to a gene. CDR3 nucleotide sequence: TGTGCCACCGGGACTAGCGGGGGGGAAGAGACCCAGTACTTC. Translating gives CATGTSGGEETQYF.

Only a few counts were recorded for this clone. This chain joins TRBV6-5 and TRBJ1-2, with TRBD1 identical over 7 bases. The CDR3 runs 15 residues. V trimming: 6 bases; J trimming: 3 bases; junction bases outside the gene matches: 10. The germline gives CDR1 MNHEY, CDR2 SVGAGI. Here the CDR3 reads CASSRYKTGHYGYTF. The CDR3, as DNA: TGTGCCAGCAGCCGATATAAGACAGGGCACTATGGCTACACCTTC.

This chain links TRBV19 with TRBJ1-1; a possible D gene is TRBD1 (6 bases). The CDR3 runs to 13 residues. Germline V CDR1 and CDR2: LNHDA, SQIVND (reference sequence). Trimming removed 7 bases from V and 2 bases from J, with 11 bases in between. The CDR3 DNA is TGTGCCAGTATAGGACAGCTTAACACTGAAGCTTTCTTT. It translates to CASIGQLNTEAFF.

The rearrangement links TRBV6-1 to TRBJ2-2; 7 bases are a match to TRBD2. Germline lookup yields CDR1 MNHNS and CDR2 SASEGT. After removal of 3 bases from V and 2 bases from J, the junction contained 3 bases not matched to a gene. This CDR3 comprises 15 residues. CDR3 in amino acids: CASSEGLLNTGELFF. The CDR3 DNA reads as TGTGCCAGCAGTGAGGGACTACTCAACACCGGGGAGCTGTTTTTT.

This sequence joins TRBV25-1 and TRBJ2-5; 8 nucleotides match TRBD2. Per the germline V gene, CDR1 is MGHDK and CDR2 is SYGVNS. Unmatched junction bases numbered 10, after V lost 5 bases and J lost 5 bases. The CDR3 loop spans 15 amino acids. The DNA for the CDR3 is TGTGCCAGCAGTTCATCCGAGGGACTAGAGGAGACCCAGTACTTC. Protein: CASSSSEGLEETQYF.

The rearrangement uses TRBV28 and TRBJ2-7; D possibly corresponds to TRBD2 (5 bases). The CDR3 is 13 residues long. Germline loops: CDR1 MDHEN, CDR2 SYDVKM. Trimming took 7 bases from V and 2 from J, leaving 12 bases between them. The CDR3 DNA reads TGTGCCAGCAAGGCGGGCTACACCTACGAGCAGTACTTC. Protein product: CASKAGYTYEQYF.

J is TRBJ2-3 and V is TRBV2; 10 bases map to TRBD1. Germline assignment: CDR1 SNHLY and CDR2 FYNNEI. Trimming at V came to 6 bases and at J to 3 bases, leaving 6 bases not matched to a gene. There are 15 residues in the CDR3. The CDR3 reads CASRQTGGMTDTQYF. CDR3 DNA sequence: TGTGCCAGCAGACAGACAGGGGGCATGACAGATACGCAGTATTTT.